Presented here are 14 T cell receptor beta chains from one specimen sequenced in a study of blood T cell repertoires in COVID-19. Repertoires were generated with immunoSEQ multiplex PCR, while TCRdb's copy carries only in-frame clones and drops some. The data show about 140,000 clones, 81% seen once. The sequencing input was peripheral blood. The receptors derive from a woman aged 55-70 years with active or convalescent COVID-19.

CDR3 residues: CASSSTPGSGANVLTF. Here the CDR3 DNA reads TGTGCCAGCAGTTCAACACCAGGCTCTGGGGCCAACGTCCTGACTTTC. The V gene is TRBV27, the J gene TRBJ2-6; D gene unclear. The CDR3 is 16 residues long. V lost 4 bases to trimming and J lost 0 bases, with 10 bases between them. Germline V gives CDR1 MNHEY, CDR2 SMNVEV (reference sequence).

This chain joins TRBV3-1 (or the pseudogene TRBV3-2) and TRBJ2-2, with 12 bases that match TRBD2. Germline CDR1 LGHDT, CDR2 YNNKEL (reference sequence). The V segment lost 4 bases and the J segment 4 bases; nucleotides outside the gene matches: 4. The CDR3 is 16 amino acids. As DNA, the CDR3 is TGTGCCAGCAGCCTTCCGGGACTAGCGGGCACCGGGGAGCTGTTTTTT. Its protein is CASSLPGLAGTGELFF.

Regarding this clone: Within the sample, other DNA sequences also encode this same CDR3. The chain carries TRBV19 and TRBJ2-3; 10 bases fit TRBD2. The V gene's germline CDR1 is LNHDA and CDR2 SQIVND (reference sequence). This CDR3 region has 15 residues. The J segment lost 3 bases and the V segment lost 1 base, leaving 1 base of the junction unmatched. This CDR3 is CASSIAAGGTDTQYF. CDR3 DNA sequence: TGTGCCAGTAGTATAGCAGCGGGGGGGACAGATACGCAGTATTTT.

Regarding this clone: Within the sample, other DNA sequences also encode this same CDR3. The chain combines TRBV19 with TRBJ1-1; D might be TRBD1 (6 bases). CDR1 is LNHDA, CDR2 SQIVND, per germline (reference sequence). The CDR3 length is 14 residues. Trimming stripped 2 bases from V and 1 base from J, with 8 bases between. The CDR3 DNA sequence: TGTGCCAGTAGTATATCCAGGGGGAACACTGAAGCTTTCTTT. Its translation is CASSISRGNTEAFF.

The chain joins TRBV5-4 to TRBJ2-7; possibly TRBD1 for D (5 bases). V lost 0 bases and J lost 3, with 13 bases in between. Germline CDR1 is SGHNT and CDR2 is YYREEE (reference sequence). This CDR3 has 15 amino acids. The CDR3 loop is CASSLDPGQIYEQYF. CDR3 DNA sequence: TGTGCCAGCAGCTTGGATCCAGGGCAAATCTACGAGCAGTACTTC.

The V gene is TRBV7-6, the J gene TRBJ1-1, with D maybe TRBD1 (6 bases). Germline V gives CDR1 SGHVS, CDR2 FNYEAQ. The CDR3 loop spans 15 amino acids. V was trimmed by 0 bases and J by 4 bases, leaving 12 bases between them. The CDR3 region is CASSLAQGTSTEAFF. The CDR3 DNA is TGTGCCAGCAGCTTAGCTCAGGGGACGTCCACTGAAGCTTTCTTT.

This clone was seen a few times. In DNA, the CDR3 is TGTGCCAGCAGCCCCGGACAGACTAGCAATCAGCCCCAGCATTTT. Residues: CASSPGQTSNQPQHF. The V call is TRBV2, the J call TRBJ1-5; a weak D match, TRBD1 (6 bases). CDR3 length: 15 amino acids. Germline lookup yields CDR1 SNHLY and CDR2 FYNNEI. V was pared by 6 bases and J by 0 bases, with 12 bases between.

The chain employs TRBV6-5 and TRBJ2-1; no firm D call. Trimming took 7 bases from V and 6 from J, leaving 16 bases between them. The CDR3 is made up of 14 amino acids. Looked up from germline, CDR1 is MNHEY and CDR2 is SVGAGI. In DNA form, the CDR3 reads TGTGCCAGCATAACCCCTGACTCTATCAATGAGCAGTTCTTC. Its translation: CASITPDSINEQFF.

V usage is TRBV6-5 and J usage is TRBJ1-4; D call uncertain. CDR1 is MNHEY, CDR2 SVGAGI, per germline. V was pared by 6 bases and J by 5 bases, with 10 bases between. The CDR3 covers 13 residues. The CDR3 is CASRAVENEKLFF. CDR3 sequence (DNA): TGTGCCAGCAGGGCGGTTGAAAATGAAAAACTGTTTTTT.

The genes are TRBV5-8 and TRBJ2-5, with 15 bases matching TRBD2. J lost 4 bases, V lost 3 bases, and 7 bases had no gene match. In germline, CDR1 is SGHTS, CDR2 YDEGEE. The CDR3 totals 17 residues. The CDR3 DNA sequence: TGTGCCAGCAGCTCGGGACTAGCGGGAGGAGCAACAGAGACCCAGTACTTC. Protein sequence: CASSSGLAGGATETQYF.

This clone was counted only a few times. The chain has TRBV5-1 and TRBJ1-2; D is perhaps TRBD1 (6 bases). This CDR3 contains 16 residues. Trimming left V 1 base short and J 4 bases short, with 17 bases between. Germline CDR1 SGHRS, CDR2 YFSETQ. The CDR3 loop reads CASSLTGTSTSYGYTF. The CDR3 DNA follows: TGCGCCAGCAGCTTGACAGGGACCTCCACCTCCTATGGCTACACCTTC.

The chain couples TRBV7-2 to TRBJ1-2; possibly TRBD1 for D (5 bases). V was cut by 5 bases and J by 3 bases, with 13 bases left in between. There are 14 residues in the CDR3. Germline values: CDR1 SGHTA, CDR2 FQGNSA. This CDR3 is CASSPRWGDYGYTF. CDR3 DNA sequence: TGTGCCAGCAGCCCCCGGTGGGGGGACTATGGCTACACCTTC. The full variable domain, in which reference TRBV7-2 and TRBJ1-2 provide the parts outside the CDR3, is GAGVSQSPSNKVTEKGKDVELRCDPISGHTALYWYRQSLGQGLEFLIYFQGNSAPDKSGLPSDRFSAERTGGSVSTLTIQRTQQEDSAVYLCASSPRWGDYGYTFGSGTRLTVV.

This clone was seen repeatedly, ten times or more. The chain couples TRBV18 to TRBJ2-5; tentative D call: TRBD2 (7 bases). CDR3 length equals 15 residues. V lost 1 base and J lost 4, with 13 bases in between. CDR1 KGHSH and CDR2 LQKENI come from the germline V gene. CDR3 sequence reads: CASSPLTGGRETQYF. The CDR3, as DNA: TGTGCCAGCTCACCACTTACCGGGGGGCGAGAGACCCAGTACTTC.

This clone has ten or more counts. This chain links TRBV30 with TRBJ1-2, with D possibly TRBD1 on 5 matching bases. The CDR3 spans 10 residues. Trimming removed 3 bases from V and 8 bases from J, with 7 bases in between. Per the germline V gene, CDR1 is GTSNPN and CDR2 is SVGIG (reference sequence). The CDR3 region is CAWRKGGYTF. The CDR3 DNA is TGTGCCTGGAGGAAGGGGGGCTACACCTTC.